This T cell receptor (beta chain) was documented in a study of shared clonotypes between healthy human individuals. The CD4+ fraction was divided into a CD45RA+ naive subset and a CD45RA-negative memory subset. Broader study findings: With four donors compared, roughly 5% of naive CD4 clonotypes were shared.

With 5 bases removed from V and 10 bases from J, the gap between germline ends came to 17 bases. The CDR3 length is 14 residues. The V gene's germline CDR1 is PRHDT and CDR2 FYEKMQ (reference sequence). Repertoires were generated with immunoSEQ multiplex PCR, while TCRdb's copy carries only in-frame clones and drops some. The table includes about 670,000 clones, roughly 78% detected once. This clone appeared a few times. Its specificity is not known. This TCR derives from a woman aged 25 to 45 in good health. Specimen: memory CD4+ T cells sorted from blood. The subset is: CD45RA-negative fraction. The chain combines TRBV13 with TRBJ2-2; TRBD1 is a possible D gene (6 bases). Here the CDR3 reads CASSDRKGAPELFF. DNA of the CDR3: TGTGCCAGCAGCGACAGGAAGGGAGCACCGGAGCTGTTTTTT.